Sequencing of this T cell receptor (beta chain) was carried out in a study of OX40 agonist ivuxolimab in advanced cancers. In germline, CDR1 is WSHSY, CDR2 SAAADI. Trimming stripped 3 bases from V and 6 bases from J, with 8 bases between. This CDR3 spans 13 amino acids. The assay was immunoSEQ multiplex PCR, and TCRdb's table has in-frame clones only and misses some. Of 77,000 or so clones listed, roughly 94% were seen once; the top ten hold roughly 22%. Findings and caveats of the study: In a subset of nonresponders, normalized T-cell clonal expansion was also low. No antigen was identified for the clonally expanded peripheral T cells. Expanded clones were, on average, more numerous in CD8+ T cells than in CD4+.

Of note for this clone: Its antigen is not identified.

The chain joins TRBV10-2 to TRBJ1-4; a possible D gene is TRBD1 (5 bases). The TCR originated in an adult with an advanced solid tumor such as melanoma, head and neck, liver or kidney cancer. The specimen comprised CD4+ or CD8+ T cells sorted from blood, sampled in a trial of the OX40 agonist ivuxolimab. CDR3 coding DNA: TGCGCCAGCAGTGACCGGGGGGATGAAAAACTGTTTTTT. This codes for CASSDRGDEKLFF.